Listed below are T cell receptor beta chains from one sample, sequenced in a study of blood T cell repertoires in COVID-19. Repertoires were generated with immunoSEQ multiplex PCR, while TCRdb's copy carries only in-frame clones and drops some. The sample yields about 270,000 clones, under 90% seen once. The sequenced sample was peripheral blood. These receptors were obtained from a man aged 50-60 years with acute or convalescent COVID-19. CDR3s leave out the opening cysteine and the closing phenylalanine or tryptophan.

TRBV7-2 ASSTGQGSNQPQH
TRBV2 ASSERGWVFGYT
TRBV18 ASSLMRRDGYT
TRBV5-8 ASSSDTSSYNEQF
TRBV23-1 ASSLGTLTGRNNEQF
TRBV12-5 ASGSSGANVLT
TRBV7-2 ASSLALIGTVGETQY
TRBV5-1 ASRTLAGTYEQY
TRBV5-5 ASSLAVMFGQGGEQY
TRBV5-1 ASSLLQARETEAF
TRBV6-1 ASSEYGGATDTQY
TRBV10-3 AIRTGRSTGELF
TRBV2 ASSQYKMNTEAF
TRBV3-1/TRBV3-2 ASSLGLANTGELF
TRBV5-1 ASRKAAGSNQPQH
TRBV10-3 AIREAGGEQY